These 24 T cell receptor beta chains were sequenced from one sample in a study of cytomegalovirus exposure and HLA in healthy donors. Both 60 Vbeta primers and 13 Jbeta primers went into the PCR. Produced via immunoSEQ multiplex PCR; TCRdb's table is partial and in-frame only. Of roughly 160,000 clones in the sample, almost 85% are singletons; the top ten hold around 0.37%. The sample was PBMCs. All receptors derive from a boy aged 2-9 years in good health and CMV-seronegative.

The V gene is TRBV5-1, the J gene TRBJ2-5, with a tentative D call TRBD1 (6 bases). Trimming removed 4 bases from V and 2 bases from J, with 9 bases in between. CDR3 size: 13 residues. The germline V gene has CDR1 SGHRS and CDR2 YFSETQ. CDR3 in amino acids: CASSTDSQETQYF. CDR3 nucleotide sequence: TGCGCCAGCAGCACGGACAGTCAAGAGACCCAGTACTTC.

The sample holds one count of this clone. J is TRBJ2-3 and V is TRBV28, with unresolved D. The CDR3 runs 14 residues. Germline V gene lookup returns CDR1 MDHEN and CDR2 SYDVKM. The V gene lost 0 bases and the J gene lost 2 bases, with 6 bases spanning the gap. The DNA for the CDR3 is TGTGCCAGCAGTTTATGGTACATCACAGATACGCAGTATTTT. Its translation: CASSLWYITDTQYF.

The chain links TRBV10-3 to TRBJ2-7, with TRBD1 identical over 10 bases. Looked up from germline, CDR1 is ENHRY and CDR2 is SYGVKD. The CDR3 sequence is 11 residues long. V lost 8 bases and J lost 6; bases outside the gene matches: 1. The CDR3 is CAIGTGVEQYF. In DNA form, the CDR3 reads TGTGCCATCGGGACAGGGGTCGAGCAGTACTTC.

The chain has TRBV6-1 and TRBJ2-1; a weak D match, TRBD1 (5 bases). CDR1 is MNHNS and CDR2 is SASEGT in the germline V gene. The CDR3 sequence is 16 residues long. V dropped 1 base and J dropped 0 bases, with 10 bases sitting between them. CDR3 nucleotide sequence: TGTGCCAGCAGTGAAGAACAGGTCCTCTCCTACAATGAGCAGTTCTTC. Residues: CASSEEQVLSYNEQFF.

Here the CDR3 DNA reads TGTGCCAGCAGCCTCCAGGGGGTTTCGGTTGAAAAACTGTTTTTT. This encodes CASSLQGVSVEKLFF. The chain links TRBV7-9 to TRBJ1-4; 7 nucleotides line up with TRBD1. Germline CDR1 is SEHNR and CDR2 is FQNEAQ (reference sequence). The trim removed 5 bases at V and 7 bases at J, leaving 10 bases unmatched. CDR3 size: 15 residues.

This chain uses TRBV5-6 with TRBJ2-7, with D possibly TRBD2 on 5 matching bases. V shed 2 bases and J shed 3 bases, with 15 bases lying between them. The CDR3 runs to 15 residues. Germline assignment: CDR1 SGHDT and CDR2 YYEEEE. The CDR3 loop is CASSLERSTHYEQYF. The CDR3 DNA reads TGTGCCAGCAGCTTAGAGCGGAGTACCCACTACGAGCAGTACTTC.

The rearrangement links TRBV7-8 to TRBJ2-2; 9 nucleotides align to TRBD2. From germline, CDR1 is SGHVS and CDR2 FQNEAQ. The CDR3 has 16 amino acids. The V segment lost 4 bases and the J segment 14 bases; nucleotides outside the gene matches: 17. The CDR3 DNA reads as TGTGCCAGCAGCTCCGGGGCTAGCGGGGAAGGGGGAAGACTGTTTTTT. Translation gives CASSSGASGEGGRLFF.

This chain links TRBV19 with TRBJ1-2; the D gene is possibly TRBD1 (6 bases). Germline V gene sequence: CDR1 LNHDA, CDR2 SQIVND (reference sequence). Trimming removed 5 bases from V and 6 bases from J, with 10 bases in between. The CDR3 length is 12 residues. This CDR3 reads CASSQAGDGYTF. CDR3 nucleotides: TGTGCCAGTAGTCAGGCAGGGGATGGCTACACCTTC.

The chain combines TRBV7-2 with TRBJ1-4; a possible D gene is TRBD1 (5 bases). The CDR3 sequence is 13 residues long. V lost 3 bases and J 8 bases, leaving 10 bases between the germline ends. Germline CDR1 and CDR2: SGHTA and FQGNSA. For the CDR3, the DNA is TGTGCCAGCAGCTTTGGACATCGAGAAAAACTGTTTTTT. Its protein product is CASSFGHREKLFF.

The V gene is TRBV13, the J gene TRBJ2-1, with 9 bases identical to TRBD2. The CDR3 sequence is 15 residues long. The germline V gene has CDR1 PRHDT and CDR2 FYEKMQ (reference sequence). Trimming cost V 1 base and J 4 bases; bases outside gene matches: 2. The CDR3, as DNA: TGTGCCAGCAGCTTAGAGCGGGGGGAGTACAATGAGCAGTTCTTC. Translating gives CASSLERGEYNEQFF.

The CDR3 sequence is CASSLDAGPEAFF. The CDR3 DNA follows: TGCGCCAGCAGCTTGGATGCAGGTCCTGAAGCTTTCTTT. The chain uses TRBV5-1 and TRBJ1-1; D call uncertain. The CDR3 extends over 13 amino acids. Trimming took off 0 bases at V and 6 bases at J, with 9 bases between the two ends. Germline V gives CDR1 SGHRS, CDR2 YFSETQ.

The CDR3 region is CASSYSGTGYQPQHF. The CDR3 nucleotides read TGTGCCAGCAGTTACTCCGGGACAGGTTATCAGCCCCAGCATTTT. V gene TRBV28 combines with J gene TRBJ1-5; 8 bases align to TRBD1. The CDR3 is 15 amino acids. The ends lost 4 bases at V and 5 bases at J; junction bases unmatched: 7. In germline, CDR1 is MDHEN, CDR2 SYDVKM. The variable domain in full, with the rest retrieved from reference TRBV28 and TRBJ1-5, is DVKVTQSSRYLVKRTGEKVFLECVQDMDHENMFWYRQDPGLGLRLIYFSYDVKMKEKGDIPEGYSVSREKKERFSLILESASTNQTSMYLCASSYSGTGYQPQHFGDGTRLSIL.

This clone has only one observation. The J gene is TRBJ2-2, the V gene TRBV10-3; TRBD1 agrees at 9 bases. CDR3 length: 24 amino acids. Trimming removed 2 bases from V and 0 bases from J; junction bases left unmatched: 25. The germline V gene encodes CDR1 ENHRY and CDR2 SYGVKD. The CDR3 loop is CAISEPLPGQGKVSGDTNTGELFF. In DNA form, the CDR3 reads TGTGCCATCAGTGAGCCCTTACCGGGACAGGGAAAGGTTTCAGGGGACACGAACACCGGGGAGCTGTTTTTT.

In its sample, this clone was seen once. This chain joins TRBV29-1 and TRBJ2-7; 10 bases match TRBD2. This CDR3 region has 14 residues. The germline gives CDR1 SQVTM, CDR2 ANQGSEA. With 7 bases clipped from V and 1 base from J, the junction kept 7 bases outside the gene matches. The CDR3 loop is CSAALAGPSYEQYF. The CDR3 coding sequence is TGCAGCGCCGCACTAGCGGGACCTTCCTACGAGCAGTACTTC.

This clone has only a few counts. The chain combines TRBV5-4 with TRBJ2-6; no firm D call. Germline CDR1 SGHNT, CDR2 YYREEE (reference sequence). With 0 bases removed from V and 3 bases from J, the gap between germline ends came to 10 bases. The CDR3 extends over 16 amino acids. CDR3: CASSLETSVGANVLTF. Written as DNA, the CDR3 is TGTGCCAGCAGCTTGGAGACCAGCGTTGGGGCCAACGTCCTGACTTTC.

The CDR3 DNA follows: TGTGCCAGCAGTTTCCGGGACAGGAGATACAATGAGCAGTTCTTC. This codes for CASSFRDRRYNEQFF. J is TRBJ2-1 and V is TRBV6-1; 8 bases map to TRBD1. The germline V gene encodes CDR1 MNHNS and CDR2 SASEGT. This CDR3 has 15 residues. J gave up 4 bases and V 5 bases, and 7 bases lay outside the gene matches.

The chain joins TRBV5-4 to TRBJ2-7; the D gene is possibly TRBD2 (6 bases). The CDR3 is 13 amino acids. Germline loops: CDR1 SGHNT, CDR2 YYREEE (reference sequence). V was shortened by 4 bases and J by 5 bases, with 13 bases between the two germline ends. The CDR3 here is CASSGNSGDEQYF. The CDR3, as DNA: TGTGCCAGCAGCGGGAACTCGGGGGACGAGCAGTACTTC.

J is TRBJ1-2 and V is TRBV28, with TRBD1 as a possible D gene (5 bases). Germline V CDR1 and CDR2: MDHEN, SYDVKM. The ends were cut back, 5 bases at V and 3 bases at J, with 13 bases in the middle. The CDR3 is 14 amino acids. The CDR3, as DNA: TGTGCCAGCAGTGTTAGGGGTCTAGACTATGGCTACACCTTC. This translates into CASSVRGLDYGYTF.

The chain recombines TRBV2 with TRBJ1-1; weak D call: TRBD1 (6 bases). Germline CDR1 reads SNHLY; CDR2 reads FYNNEI. The CDR3 has 16 amino acids. V was clipped by 0 bases and J by 2 bases, with 13 bases between them. DNA of the CDR3: TGTGCCAGCAGTGAAGCTCCTAGGACAGAAAACACTGAAGCTTTCTTT. Amino acids: CASSEAPRTENTEAFF. Using reference TRBV2 and TRBJ1-1 for the parts outside the CDR3, the full variable domain is EPEVTQTPSHQVTQMGQEVILRCVPISNHLYFYWYRQILGQKVEFLVSFYNNEISEKSEIFDDQFSVERPDGSNFTLKIRSTKLEDSAMYFCASSEAPRTENTEAFFGQGTRLTVV.

This chain uses TRBV6-1 with TRBJ2-2; a possible D gene is TRBD2 (5 bases). This CDR3 has 13 residues. The V end lost 9 bases, the J end lost 7 bases, and 15 bases lay between the germline ends. Germline CDR1 MNHNS, CDR2 SASEGT. The CDR3 region has the DNA TGTGCCAGTAAACCGGGGTCCGGCGGGGAGCTGTTTTTT. Amino acid sequence: CASKPGSGGELFF.

The genes are TRBV5-1 and TRBJ1-1; D ambiguous. The ends were cut back, 6 bases at V and 3 bases at J, with 15 bases in the middle. The CDR3 covers 14 residues. The germline gives CDR1 SGHRS, CDR2 YFSETQ. As DNA, the CDR3 is TGCGCCAGCACTACGGCAGAGGGCTACACTGAAGCTTTCTTT. Translation: CASTTAEGYTEAFF. Full variable domain (rest looked up from reference TRBV5-1 and TRBJ1-1): KAGVTQTPRYLIKTRGQQVTLSCSPISGHRSVSWYQQTPGQGLQFLFEYFSETQRNKGNFPGRFSGRQFSNSRSEMNVSTLELGDSALYLCASTTAEGYTEAFFGQGTRLTVV.

The chain links TRBV28 to TRBJ1-1; 7 bases are shared with TRBD1. With V trimmed by 7 bases and J by 0 bases, 5 bases remained unmatched. The germline V gene encodes CDR1 MDHEN and CDR2 SYDVKM. The length of the CDR3 is 14 residues. In DNA, the CDR3 is TGTGCCAGCAACCAACAGGGGTTGAACACTGAAGCTTTCTTT. Encoded protein: CASNQQGLNTEAFF.

The CDR3 protein is CASSIQNNEKLFF. In DNA, the CDR3 is TGTGCCAGTAGTATCCAGAATAATGAAAAACTGTTTTTT. This chain joins TRBV19 and TRBJ1-4, with D uncertain. The V gene lost 3 bases and the J gene lost 4 bases, with 6 bases spanning the gap. This CDR3 region has 13 residues. Germline V lookup: CDR1 LNHDA, CDR2 SQIVND (reference sequence). The full variable domain, in which reference TRBV19 and TRBJ1-4 provide the parts outside the CDR3, is DGGITQSPKYLFRKEGQNVTLSCEQNLNHDAMYWYRQDPGQGLRLIYYSQIVNDFQKGDIAEGYSVSREKKESFPLTVTSAQKNPTAFYLCASSIQNNEKLFFGSGTQLSVL.

The rearrangement uses TRBV6-5 and TRBJ2-1; D uncertain. The ends were cut back, 0 bases at V and 4 bases at J, with 13 bases in the middle. The CDR3 sequence is 16 residues long. The germline CDR1 and CDR2 sequences are MNHEY and SVGAGI. The CDR3 here is CASSYSVSTAYNEQFF. The CDR3 DNA sequence: TGTGCCAGCAGTTACTCAGTGAGTACAGCATACAATGAGCAGTTCTTC.